The entry below describes one T cell receptor beta chain. Its antigen is currently unknown. This entry is derived from a study of T cells in localized non-small cell lung cancer. Study observations and caveats: There was an association of higher blood T cell density with longer overall survival. Detection in adjacent lung was observed for a median around 50 of the top 100 tumor clones. Clonality peaked in uninvolved adjacent lung rather than tumor. Heterogeneity remains possible, as sequencing covered one tumor region only.

Sequenced by immunoSEQ multiplex PCR; TCRdb stores in-frame clones only, minus some. The data hold around 8,000 clones, with about 90% observed a single time. Trimming took 6 bases from V and 2 from J, leaving 16 bases between them. The germline V gene encodes CDR1 KGHSH and CDR2 LQKENI. The CDR3 runs to 15 residues. The chain links TRBV18 to TRBJ1-2; a possible D gene is TRBD1 (5 bases). The clonotype comes from a male donor at least 60 years old with stage II lung adenocarcinoma. The sequenced sample was peripheral blood mononuclear cells, obtained before any cancer treatment. DNA for the CDR3: TGTGCCAGCTCCAGGGAAGGGGCAGGGAACTATGGCTACACCTTC. This sequence encodes CASSREGAGNYGYTF.